The 29 T cell receptor beta chains below come from one sample, sequenced in a study of breast tumors, draining lymph nodes, adjacent tissues (dated by TCRdb to about 2016). The library was obtained by multiplex PCR. Sequenced on an Illumina HiSeq 2000. The public reads were reprocessed in TCRdb via fastp at Q25 and MiXCR, keeping in-frame beta chains. One record per CDR3 amino acid sequence lists the most common genes and DNA. This sample holds 200,000 to 250,000 distinct CDR3 sequences; 32% were observed only once. The ten largest clones add up to roughly 1.3% of the sample. Lymph node samples were obtained from the axillary draining lymph nodes of breast cancer patients. Sequenced: axillary lymph node tissue. The receptors come from a female donor with breast cancer. Some clones in this sample may be carry-over from other donors' samples.

The gene calls are TRBV20-1 and TRBJ2-6; D is undetermined. Germline V CDR1 and CDR2: DFQATT, SNEGSKA (reference sequence). Trimming took off 5 bases at V and 11 bases at J, with 4 bases between the two ends. CDR3 length: 9 residues. In DNA form, the CDR3 reads TGCAGTGCTCAGGACGTCCTGACTTTC. It translates to CSAQDVLTF.

This clonotype came up many times. This rearrangement joins TRBV25-1 to TRBJ1-5; D is ambiguous. This CDR3 has 14 residues. The ends were cut back, 3 bases at V and 0 bases at J, with 6 bases in the middle. Germline V gene lookup returns CDR1 MGHDK and CDR2 SYGVNS. CDR3 coding DNA: TGTGCCAGCAGTGAGGGCTATAGCAATCAGCCCCAGCATTTT. Translating gives CASSEGYSNQPQHF. The full variable domain, rest sourced from reference TRBV25-1 and TRBJ1-5, is EADIYQTPRYLVIGTGKKITLECSQTMGHDKMYWYQQDPGMELHLIHYSYGVNSTEKGDLSSESTVSRIRTEHFPLTLESARPSHTSQYLCASSEGYSNQPQHFGDGTRLSIL.

The sample holds many counts of this clonotype. The rearrangement links TRBV4-1 to TRBJ2-5, with TRBD2 matching 11 bases. The CDR3 runs 16 residues. Germline V gene lookup returns CDR1 MGHRA and CDR2 YSYEKL. Germline trimming cut 2 bases from V and 4 bases from J; bases unmatched to any gene: 6. CDR3 region: CASSQPTSGARETQYF. The CDR3, as DNA: TGCGCCAGCAGCCAACCGACTAGCGGGGCACGAGAGACCCAGTACTTC.

This clonotype was detected many times. This rearrangement joins TRBV20-1 to TRBJ1-2; no clear D. CDR3 length: 11 amino acids. Germline V lookup: CDR1 DFQATT, CDR2 SNEGSKA (reference sequence). V shed 0 bases and J shed 5 bases, with 4 bases lying between them. This chain's CDR3 is CSARDRYGYTF. The DNA for the CDR3 is TGCAGTGCTAGAGATAGATATGGCTACACCTTC.

In this sample, this clonotype turned up many times. V is TRBV7-3 and J is TRBJ2-1; TRBD1 matches 9 bases. The CDR3 is 13 amino acids. Trimming removed 5 bases from V and 9 bases from J; junction bases left unmatched: 5. Germline assignment: CDR1 SGHTA and CDR2 FQGTGA. The CDR3 here is CASSPTGGIEQFF. In nucleotides, the CDR3 is TGTGCCAGCAGCCCAACAGGGGGCATTGAGCAGTTCTTC.

This clonotype has just a few counts. J is TRBJ2-2 and V is TRBV7-3; the D gene is possibly TRBD2 (6 bases). Per the germline V gene, CDR1 is SGHTA and CDR2 is FQGTGA. V lost 2 bases, J lost 1 base, and 8 bases lay in between. The CDR3 is made up of 15 amino acids. The CDR3 DNA follows: TGTGCCAGCAGCTTACTCGGGGGGAACACCGGGGAGCTGTTTTTT. Its translation: CASSLLGGNTGELFF.

In this sample, this clonotype turned up many times. The J gene is TRBJ1-2, the V gene TRBV7-2, with a weak D call TRBD1 (5 bases). This CDR3 has 15 amino acids. V was trimmed by 0 bases and J by 4 bases, leaving 12 bases between them. The germline CDR1 and CDR2 sequences are SGHTA and FQGNSA. CDR3 in amino acids: CASSLARGRSYGYTF. The CDR3 DNA follows: TGTGCCAGCAGCTTAGCCCGGGGACGATCCTATGGCTACACCTTC.

This clonotype has ten or more counts. The V and J genes are TRBV19 and TRBJ2-7; 9 bases match TRBD2. CDR1 is LNHDA and CDR2 is SQIVND in the germline V gene (reference sequence). This CDR3 spans 16 amino acids. V trimming: 4 bases; J trimming: 4 bases; junction bases outside the gene matches: 11. CDR3 DNA: TGTGCCAGTAGTAGGGGCGCGGGAGGGCTTCTGTACGAGCAGTACTTC. As protein: CASSRGAGGLLYEQYF.

About this clonotype itself: A read error may explain this, as a much larger clone is one base away. The chain employs TRBV5-1 and TRBJ2-2, with D unclear. The V gene lost 4 bases and the J gene lost 8 bases, with 18 bases spanning the gap. Germline CDR1 and CDR2: SGHRS and YFSETQ. The length of the CDR3 is 15 residues. The DNA of the CDR3 is TGCGCCAGCAGCACCCCCCCCGCGGCAGCTGGGGAGCTGTTTTTT. Encoded protein: CASSTPPAAAGELFF.

The chain joins TRBV28 to TRBJ2-2, with a weak D call TRBD1 (6 bases). The CDR3 length is 13 residues. Germline V gene sequence: CDR1 MDHEN, CDR2 SYDVKM. V was clipped by 6 bases and J by 4 bases, with 9 bases between them. The CDR3 is CASRIGGTGELFF. The CDR3 nucleotides read TGTGCCAGCAGGATAGGGGGCACCGGGGAGCTGTTTTTT.

A few counts support this clonotype. One end of the junction varies from germline; a read error may be responsible. The chain couples TRBV6-6 to TRBJ1-6; the D is unclear. CDR1 and CDR2 from the germline V gene are MNHNY and SVGAGI (reference sequence). The CDR3 length is 12 residues. CDR3 bases: TGTGCCAGCAGTCACGTGAATTCGCCCCTCCACTTT. It encodes CASSHVNSPLHF.

This clonotype showed up many times. The chain links TRBV6-5 to TRBJ2-1; TRBD2 aligns across 7 bases. The germline V gene has CDR1 MNHEY and CDR2 SVGAGI. The CDR3 loop spans 14 amino acids. The ends lost 7 bases at V and 1 base at J; junction bases unmatched: 4. CDR3 sequence (DNA): TGTGCCAGCACCCCGGGGGGTTCCTACAATGAGCAGTTCTTC. Protein: CASTPGGSYNEQFF.

The chain combines TRBV28 with TRBJ2-2, with TRBD2 identical over 7 bases. The germline gives CDR1 MDHEN, CDR2 SYDVKM. Trimming removed 7 bases from V and 6 bases from J; junction bases left unmatched: 11. The CDR3 is 15 residues long. The CDR3 nucleotides are TGTGCCAGCATGGGCGGGAGTTATTTCGCCGGGGAGCTGTTTTTT. This codes for CASMGGSYFAGELFF. Filled out from reference TRBV28 and TRBJ2-2, the complete variable domain reads DVKVTQSSRYLVKRTGEKVFLECVQDMDHENMFWYRQDPGLGLRLIYFSYDVKMKEKGDIPEGYSVSREKKERFSLILESASTNQTSMYLCASMGGSYFAGELFFGEGSRLTVL.

This sequence joins TRBV9 and TRBJ1-3; D ambiguous. Germline loops: CDR1 SGDLS, CDR2 YYNGEE. Trimming shortened V by 0 bases and J by 7 bases, and 14 bases separated the two germline ends. The CDR3 consists of 15 residues. In DNA form, the CDR3 reads TGTGCCAGCAGCGTAGGAATAGGACGGCAGAACACCATATATTTT. Translating gives CASSVGIGRQNTIYF.

This chain links TRBV25-1 with TRBJ1-2; 10 bases agree with TRBD1. Per germline, CDR1 MGHDK and CDR2 SYGVNS. The CDR3 sequence is 15 residues long. Losses at the gene ends were 2 bases for V and 2 bases for J; bases not matched to a gene: 2. The CDR3 DNA is TGTGCCAGCAGTGAACCGGGACAGGGGAACTATGGCTACACCTTC. It translates to CASSEPGQGNYGYTF.

This clonotype appeared many times. The J gene is TRBJ2-1, the V gene TRBV19; 9 nucleotides match TRBD1. V shed 5 bases and J 4 bases; nucleotides not matched to a gene: 6. Germline V gene data show CDR1 as LNHDA and CDR2 as SQIVND (reference sequence). There are 15 residues in the CDR3. This CDR3 is CASSVRDRAYNEQFF. The CDR3 DNA sequence: TGTGCCAGTAGTGTCAGGGACAGGGCTTACAATGAGCAGTTCTTC.

As regards this clonotype: A read error is possible here, since a much larger clone lies one base away. This chain links TRBV11-3 with TRBJ2-5; 9 bases match TRBD2. The germline V gene encodes CDR1 SGHNT and CDR2 YENEEA. The ends lost 4 bases at V and 5 bases at J; junction bases unmatched: 11. The CDR3 contains 16 residues. The CDR3 DNA reads TGTGCCAGCAGCTCCAGGACTAGCGCAGGTGGGGAGACCCAGTACTTC. It translates to CASSSRTSAGGETQYF.

This clonotype was seen many times. The chain links TRBV18 to TRBJ1-5, with TRBD1 identical over 8 bases. The germline V gene encodes CDR1 KGHSH and CDR2 LQKENI. V lost 2 bases and J lost 5; bases outside the gene matches: 2. CDR3 length equals 14 residues. The CDR3 region is CASSPTGGHQPQHF. The CDR3 coding sequence is TGTGCCAGCTCACCAACAGGGGGGCATCAGCCCCAGCATTTT.

This clonotype was recorded a few times. This chain connects TRBV28 to TRBJ2-1; TRBD2 agrees at 7 bases. In germline, CDR1 is MDHEN, CDR2 SYDVKM. V gave up 7 bases and J gave up 4 bases; unmatched junction bases: 10. The CDR3 sequence is 15 residues long. The DNA for the CDR3 is TGTGCCAGCATAAGTTTTGGCGGGAGTTACAATGAGCAGTTCTTC. Protein product: CASISFGGSYNEQFF.

This clonotype was seen more than once but under ten times. The rearrangement links TRBV7-3 to TRBJ1-1, with D perhaps matching TRBD1 (5 bases). The CDR3 consists of 15 residues. The V gene lost 6 bases and the J gene lost 1 base, with 15 bases spanning the gap. Germline CDR1 SGHTA, CDR2 FQGTGA. Here the CDR3 reads CASSRTHGSNTEAFF. DNA of the CDR3: TGTGCCAGCAGTCGGACACATGGATCGAACACTGAAGCTTTCTTT. Variable domain in full (rest from reference TRBV7-3 and TRBJ1-1): GAGVSQTPSNKVTEKGKYVELRCDPISGHTALYWYRQSLGQGPEFLIYFQGTGAADDSGLPNDRFFAVRPEGSVSTLKIQRTERGDSAVYLCASSRTHGSNTEAFFGQGTRLTVV.

In this sample, this clonotype turned up once. Since a much larger clone is just one base distant, this may be a read error. The chain links TRBV18 to TRBJ2-1; 10 bases map to TRBD2. The CDR3 runs 13 residues. Looked up from germline, CDR1 is KGHSH and CDR2 is LQKENI. V gave up 4 bases and J gave up 8 bases; unmatched junction bases: 2. The CDR3 reads CASSQGTSDEQFF. Here the CDR3 DNA reads TGTGCCAGCTCACAGGGGACTAGCGATGAGCAGTTCTTC.

This clonotype came up a few times. The rearrangement links TRBV25-1 to TRBJ2-2, with 13 bases lining up with TRBD2. Germline values: CDR1 MGHDK, CDR2 SYGVNS. This CDR3 comprises 20 residues. V lost 1 base to trimming and J lost 1 base; unmatched junction nucleotides: 9. CDR3 region: CASSELGPGLAGENTGELFF. The DNA of the CDR3 is TGTGCCAGCAGTGAATTAGGACCAGGACTAGCGGGAGAGAACACCGGGGAGCTGTTTTTT.

There are many counts of this clonotype. The V gene is TRBV7-9, the J gene TRBJ2-6; weak D call: TRBD1 (7 bases). CDR1 and CDR2 from the germline V gene are SEHNR and FQNEAQ (reference sequence). Trimming shortened V by 3 bases and J by 0 bases, and 18 bases separated the two germline ends. The CDR3 totals 19 residues. The CDR3 loop reads CASSFGDSGRVSGANVLTF. In DNA form, the CDR3 reads TGTGCCAGCAGCTTTGGGGACAGCGGGCGGGTCTCTGGGGCCAACGTCCTGACTTTC.

This clonotype was counted ten times or more. J is TRBJ2-1 and V is TRBV12-3 or TRBV12-4; D is ambiguous. The length of the CDR3 is 11 residues. The ends were cut back, 7 bases at V and 4 bases at J, with 5 bases in the middle. The CDR3 is CASTRYNEQFF. CDR3 nucleotide sequence: TGTGCCAGCACACGGTACAATGAGCAGTTCTTC.

This clonotype occurred many times. The chain links TRBV7-2 to TRBJ2-7; D perhaps matches TRBD2 (6 bases). The CDR3 runs to 15 residues. V lost 7 bases, J lost 1 base, and 17 bases lay in between. Looked up from germline, CDR1 is SGHTA and CDR2 is FQGNSA. The CDR3 DNA sequence: TGTGCCAGCACCGTAACCTCCGGGGGTTCCTACGAGCAGTACTTC. Encoded protein: CASTVTSGGSYEQYF.

This clonotype was counted many times. The chain combines TRBV19 with TRBJ2-3; 7 nucleotides agree with TRBD2. CDR3 length: 13 amino acids. V dropped 5 bases and J dropped 4; count of bases not matched to a gene: 3. In germline, CDR1 is LNHDA, CDR2 SQIVND (reference sequence). CDR3 DNA sequence: TGTGCCAGTAGTTGGGCGGGAGCAGATACGCAGTATTTT. Translating gives CASSWAGADTQYF.

On this clonotype: Without the conserved terminal phenylalanine or tryptophan, this CDR3 likely stems from a read error. The DNA is omitted, as the CDR3 cannot be located on it reliably, and the CDR3 follows TCRdb's listing. The chain couples TRBV20-1 to TRBJ1-6. The CDR3 is 8 residues long, ends included. Looked up from germline, CDR1 is DFQATT and CDR2 is SNEGSKA (reference sequence). The CDR3 loop reads CSARDPTS.

With regard to this clonotype: The CDR3 ends on some other residue instead of the conserved phenylalanine or tryptophan, so this is likely a read error. The DNA is left out, because the CDR3 cannot be placed on it with certainty; the CDR3 is given as TCRdb lists it. CDR3 sequence: CASSAGQGDYEQCL. The V and J genes are TRBV7-6 and TRBJ2-7; TRBD1, as called in the table, went unchecked against the DNA. The CDR3 length is 14 residues, termini included. The germline gives CDR1 SGHVS, CDR2 FNYEAQ.

The rearrangement links TRBV7-9 to TRBJ2-6; D is uncertain. Looked up from germline, CDR1 is SEHNR and CDR2 is FQNEAQ (reference sequence). The V gene lost 4 bases and the J gene lost 0 bases, with 13 bases spanning the gap. This CDR3 region has 17 residues. As DNA, the CDR3 is TGTGCCAGCAGCTCGATGGTACCGCTCTCTGGGGCCAACGTCCTGACTTTC. It yields the protein CASSSMVPLSGANVLTF.